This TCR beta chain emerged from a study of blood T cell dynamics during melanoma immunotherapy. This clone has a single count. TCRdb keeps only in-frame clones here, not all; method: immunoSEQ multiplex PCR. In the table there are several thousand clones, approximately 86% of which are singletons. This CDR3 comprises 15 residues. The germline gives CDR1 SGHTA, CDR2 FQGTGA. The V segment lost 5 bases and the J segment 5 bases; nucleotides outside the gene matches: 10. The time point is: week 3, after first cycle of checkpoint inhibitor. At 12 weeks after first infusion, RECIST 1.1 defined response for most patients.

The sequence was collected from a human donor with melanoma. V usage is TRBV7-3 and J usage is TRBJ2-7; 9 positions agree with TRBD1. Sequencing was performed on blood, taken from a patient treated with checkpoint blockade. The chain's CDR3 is CASSGTGGPYDEQYF. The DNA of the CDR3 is TGTGCCAGCAGCGGAACAGGGGGCCCCTACGACGAGCAGTACTTC.